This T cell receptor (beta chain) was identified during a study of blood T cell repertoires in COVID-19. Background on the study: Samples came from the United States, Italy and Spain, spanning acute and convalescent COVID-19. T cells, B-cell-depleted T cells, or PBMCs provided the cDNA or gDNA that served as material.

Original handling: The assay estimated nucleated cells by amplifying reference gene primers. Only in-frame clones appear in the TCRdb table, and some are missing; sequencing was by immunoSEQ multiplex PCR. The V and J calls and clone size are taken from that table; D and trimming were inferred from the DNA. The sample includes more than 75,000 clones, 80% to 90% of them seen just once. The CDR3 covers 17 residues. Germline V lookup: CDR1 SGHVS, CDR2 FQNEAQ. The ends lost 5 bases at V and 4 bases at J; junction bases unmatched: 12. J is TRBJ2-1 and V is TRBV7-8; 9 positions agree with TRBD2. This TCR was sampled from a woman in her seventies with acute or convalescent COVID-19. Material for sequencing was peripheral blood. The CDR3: CASSHSGTSGPYNEQFF. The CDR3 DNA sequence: TGTGCCAGCAGCCACTCAGGTACTAGCGGGCCATACAATGAGCAGTTCTTC.